This T cell receptor (beta chain) was sequenced during a study of cytomegalovirus exposure and HLA in healthy donors. Overall study results and limits: Usually a TCR sequence was rare, but some public TCRs were found in many donors.

As regards this clone: The antigen is unknown.

Use of 60 Vbeta and 13 Jbeta primers characterized the PCR. Profiling relied on immunoSEQ multiplex PCR, and the TCRdb table lists in-frame clones only, not all of them. The listing contains about 160,000 clones. Donors in the study were healthy people who gave bone marrow. The CDR3 is 16 amino acids. V dropped 5 bases and J dropped 6; count of bases not matched to a gene: 11. Germline loops: CDR1 SGHNT, CDR2 YYREEE (reference sequence). The source of this sequence is a woman aged 55 to 70 in good health and CMV-seronegative. The J gene is TRBJ2-5, the V gene TRBV5-4, with 12 positions matching TRBD2. Sequencing used PBMCs. The CDR3 is CASSSQTSGGVQTQYF. In DNA, the CDR3 is TGTGCCAGCAGTTCCCAGACTAGCGGGGGAGTTCAGACCCAGTACTTC.